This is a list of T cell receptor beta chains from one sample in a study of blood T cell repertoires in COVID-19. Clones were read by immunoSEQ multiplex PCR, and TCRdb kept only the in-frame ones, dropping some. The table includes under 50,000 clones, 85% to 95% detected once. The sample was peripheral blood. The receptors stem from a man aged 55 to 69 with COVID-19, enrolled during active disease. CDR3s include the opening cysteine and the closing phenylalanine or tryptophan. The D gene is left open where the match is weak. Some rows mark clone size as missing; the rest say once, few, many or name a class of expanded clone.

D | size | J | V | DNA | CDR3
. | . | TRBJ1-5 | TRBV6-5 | TGTGCCAGCACCCGAGAGGGCGGGGTAGGCCAGCCCCAGCATTTT | CASTREGGVGQPQHF
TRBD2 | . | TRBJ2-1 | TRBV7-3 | TGTGCCAGCAGCTTAAATGGGGGGGAGAGGGCCCCTAATGAGCAGTTCTTC | CASSLNGGERAPNEQFF
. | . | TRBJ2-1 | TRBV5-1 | TGCGCCAGCAGCTTGCAGACTAGATCCCTGAATGAGCAGTTCTTC | CASSLQTRSLNEQFF
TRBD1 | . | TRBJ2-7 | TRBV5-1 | TGCGCCAGCAGCGTCTCCGGGACAGGGATGGCCGAGCAGTACTTC | CASSVSGTGMAEQYF
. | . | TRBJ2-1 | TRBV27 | TGTGCCAGCAGTTTGAGGGGGACCTACAATGAGCAGTTCTTC | CASSLRGTYNEQFF
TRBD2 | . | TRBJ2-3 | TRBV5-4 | TGTGCCAGCAGCGTTAAACTAGCGGGGGGGACAGATACGCAGTATTTT | CASSVKLAGGTDTQYF
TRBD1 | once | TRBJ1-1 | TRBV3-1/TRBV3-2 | TGTGCCAGCAGCCCAAACAGGGGGCGTATCACTGAAGCTTTCTTT | CASSPNRGRITEAFF
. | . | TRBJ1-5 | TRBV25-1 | TGTGCCAGCAGTGATCAGATTAGCAATCAGCCCCAGCATTTT | CASSDQISNQPQHF
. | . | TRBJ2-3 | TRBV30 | TGTGCCTGGAGTGTCGCGGGTGCTAGCACAGATACGCAGTATTTT | CAWSVAGASTDTQYF
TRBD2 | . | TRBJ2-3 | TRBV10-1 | TGCGCCAGCAGTGAACCAGATTCTAGCGGGAGGGCCACTAGCACAGATACGCAGTATTTT | CASSEPDSSGRATSTDTQYF
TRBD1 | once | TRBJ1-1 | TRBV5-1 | TGCGCCAGCAGCTTAGACCCAACAGGGGACACTGAAGCTTTCTTT | CASSLDPTGDTEAFF
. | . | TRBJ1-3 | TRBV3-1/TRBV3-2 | TGTGCCAGCAGCCAAGATCAAGGAAACACCATATATTTT | CASSQDQGNTIYF
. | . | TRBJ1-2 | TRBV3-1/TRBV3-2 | TGTGCCAGCAGCCAGAATGGGGGCTATAACTATGGCTACACCTTC | CASSQNGGYNYGYTF
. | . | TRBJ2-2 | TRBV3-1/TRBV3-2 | TGTGCCAGCAGCCCGGACTCTGACACCGGGGAGCTGTTTTTT | CASSPDSDTGELFF
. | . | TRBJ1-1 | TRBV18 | TGTGCCAGCTCACCAAGTCAAGGGAGCACTGAAGCTTTCTTT | CASSPSQGSTEAFF
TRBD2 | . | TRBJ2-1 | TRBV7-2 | TGTGCCAGCAGCTTAGCGGGGCTAGCTAGCGGGAAGGATGAGCAGTTCTTC | CASSLAGLASGKDEQFF
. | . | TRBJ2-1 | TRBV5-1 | TGCGCCAGCAGCTTGGTCGGCGGGACCAACTACAATGAGCAGTTCTTC | CASSLVGGTNYNEQFF
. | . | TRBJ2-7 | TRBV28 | TGTGCCAGCCGCTCGACAGGAGCGACCTACGAGCAGTACTTC | CASRSTGATYEQYF
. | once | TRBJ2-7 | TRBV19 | TGTGCCAGTAGTATAATTAACTCCTACGAGCAGTACTTC | CASSIINSYEQYF
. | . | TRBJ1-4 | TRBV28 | TGTGCCAGCAGTTCGGACAGCCCTGAAAAACTGTTTTTT | CASSSDSPEKLFF